This T cell receptor (beta chain) was sequenced for a study of blood T cell repertoires in COVID-19. Study-wide context: Some COVID-19 samples were acute and others convalescent; all came from the United States, Italy and Spain.

CDR3 size: 12 residues. The germline CDR1 and CDR2 sequences are KGHDR and SFDVKD. Trimming removed 5 bases at V and 1 base at J, with 5 bases between. Profiling relied on immunoSEQ multiplex PCR, and the TCRdb table lists in-frame clones only, not all of them. This sample carries roughly 120,000 clones, 75% to 95% of them seen once, and the ten largest clones take under 2%. The sequence was collected from a human donor with active COVID-19. The donor label of this sample is uncertain. The specimen sequenced was peripheral blood. The chain combines TRBV24-1 with TRBJ2-7; D is unclear. The CDR3 sequence is CATSAGSYEQYF. CDR3 bases: TGTGCCACCAGTGCGGGTTCCTACGAGCAGTACTTC.